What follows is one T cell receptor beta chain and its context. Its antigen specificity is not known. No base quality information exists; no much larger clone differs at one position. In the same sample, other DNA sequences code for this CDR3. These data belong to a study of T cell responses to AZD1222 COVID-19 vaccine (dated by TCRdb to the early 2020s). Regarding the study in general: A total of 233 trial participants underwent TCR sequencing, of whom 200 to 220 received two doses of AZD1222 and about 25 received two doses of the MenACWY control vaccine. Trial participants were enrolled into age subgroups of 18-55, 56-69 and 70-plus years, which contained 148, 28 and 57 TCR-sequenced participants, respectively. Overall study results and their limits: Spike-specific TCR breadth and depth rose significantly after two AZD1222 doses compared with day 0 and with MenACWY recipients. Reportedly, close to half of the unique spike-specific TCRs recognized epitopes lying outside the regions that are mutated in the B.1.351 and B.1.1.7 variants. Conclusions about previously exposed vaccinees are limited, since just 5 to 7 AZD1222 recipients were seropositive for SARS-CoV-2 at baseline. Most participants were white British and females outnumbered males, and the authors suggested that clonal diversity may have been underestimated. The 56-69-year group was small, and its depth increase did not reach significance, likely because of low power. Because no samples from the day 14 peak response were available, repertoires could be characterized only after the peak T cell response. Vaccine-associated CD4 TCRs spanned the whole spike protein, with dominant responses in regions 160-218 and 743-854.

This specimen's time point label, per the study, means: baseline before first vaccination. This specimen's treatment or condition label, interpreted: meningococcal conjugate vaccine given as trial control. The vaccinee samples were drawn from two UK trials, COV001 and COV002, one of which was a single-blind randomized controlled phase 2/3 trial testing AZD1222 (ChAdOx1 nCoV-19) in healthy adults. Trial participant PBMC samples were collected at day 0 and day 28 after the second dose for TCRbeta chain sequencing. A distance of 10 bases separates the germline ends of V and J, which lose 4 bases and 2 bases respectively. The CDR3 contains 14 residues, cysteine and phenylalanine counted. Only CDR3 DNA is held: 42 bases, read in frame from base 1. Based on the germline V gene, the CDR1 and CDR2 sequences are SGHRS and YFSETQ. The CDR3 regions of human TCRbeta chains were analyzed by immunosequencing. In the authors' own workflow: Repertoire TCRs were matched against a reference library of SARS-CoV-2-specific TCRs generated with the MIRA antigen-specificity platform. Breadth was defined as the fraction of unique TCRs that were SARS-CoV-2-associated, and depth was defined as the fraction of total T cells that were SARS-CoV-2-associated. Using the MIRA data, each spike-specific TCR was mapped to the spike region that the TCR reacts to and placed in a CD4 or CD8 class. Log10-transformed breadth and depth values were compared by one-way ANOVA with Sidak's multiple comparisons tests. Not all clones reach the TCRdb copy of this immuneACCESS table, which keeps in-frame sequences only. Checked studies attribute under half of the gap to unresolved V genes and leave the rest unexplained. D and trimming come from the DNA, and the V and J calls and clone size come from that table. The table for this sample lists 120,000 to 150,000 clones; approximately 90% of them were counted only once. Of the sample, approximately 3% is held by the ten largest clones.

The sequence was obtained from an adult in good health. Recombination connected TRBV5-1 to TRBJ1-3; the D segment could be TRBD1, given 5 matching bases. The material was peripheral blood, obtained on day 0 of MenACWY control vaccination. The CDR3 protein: CASSPGTAGNTIYF. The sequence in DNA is TGCGCCAGCAGCCCCGGGACGGCTGGAAACACCATATATTTT.